The sequence of this TCR beta chain was determined in a study of CXCR3-negative and CXCR3-positive naive CD8 T cells. Across the study: Sequencing yielded some 150 million TRB reads, roughly 1.5 +/- 0.3 million per library. Study-level points and caveats: Naive CXCR3-negative and CXCR3-positive cells had similar TRBV-TRBJ usage; memory differed.

On this clonotype: Antigen specificity is unknown.

UMI labels and 5' RACE were used to prepare the TRB cDNA libraries. Using the 5' RACE reads, TCRdb records one entry per CDR3 protein without DNA. Its clone listing holds 100,000 to 150,000 distinct CDR3 sequences. This TCR came from a human donor in good health. Some clones in this sample may be carry-over from other donors' samples. The sequenced sample was naive CXCR3- CD8+ T cells from blood. Indicated subset: CD45RO-CCR7+CD27+CD95- naive CD8+ T cells lacking CXCR3 (TNR3-).

CDR3 protein: CSVGGGASGSTGELFF. The rearrangement uses TRBV29-1 and TRBJ2-2; TCRdb's D call, TRBD2, is unchecked because there is no DNA. The CDR3 consists of 16 residues. Germline CDR1 SQVTM, CDR2 ANQGSEA.